A single T cell receptor beta chain is shown here with its context. Its antigen is as yet unknown. Making the TCR beta libraries involved quantitative 5'-RACE with molecular barcodes. TCRdb reprocessed the 5' RACE reads with MiXCR, giving one entry per CDR3 protein. The table includes 400,000 to 450,000 distinct CDR3 sequences, about 15% detected once. This sample is drawn from a study of CD8 T cells in ankylosing spondylitis. General study findings and limits: Reactive arthritis synovial fluid and blood previously showed some of these motif variants. It was reported that disease-linked clones were significantly enriched in matched ankylosing spondylitis synovial fluid. A TCR beta motif made of 7 to 9 highly homologous variants seemed typical of ankylosing spondylitis blood.

What was sequenced was blood, either unsorted or a sorted T cell fraction (not recorded which). The origin of this receptor is a male donor with ankylosing spondylitis.

This CDR3 is CASRPSSSYNSPLHF. DNA of the CDR3: TGTGCCAGCAGGCCCTCGAGCTCCTATAATTCACCCCTCCACTTT. The rearrangement uses TRBV7-9 and TRBJ1-6, with D uncertain. Trimming took 6 bases from V and 0 from J, leaving 9 bases between them. The CDR3 runs 15 residues. The germline V gene encodes CDR1 SEHNR and CDR2 FQNEAQ (reference sequence).